Below, 23 T cell receptor beta chains from the same sample are listed, as sequenced in a study of cytotoxic CD8 clonotypes in ibrutinib-treated CLL. Some clones are missing from TCRdb's copy, which holds only in-frame ones; the method was immunoSEQ multiplex PCR. Of roughly 100,000 clones listed, approximately 82% are singletons. The sample in question was PBMCs, obtained after 12 months of ibrutinib treatment. The origin of the receptors is a human donor with chronic lymphocytic leukemia.

This sequence joins TRBV29-1 and TRBJ2-7; the D is unclear. CDR3 length: 12 residues. Germline V gives CDR1 SQVTM, CDR2 ANQGSEA. The V and J ends lost 4 bases and 6 bases respectively, with 13 bases between them. CDR3 residues: CSVVSPVSEQYF. For the CDR3, the DNA is TGCAGCGTTGTGTCCCCTGTGAGCGAGCAGTACTTC.

In its sample, this clone was seen once. This chain connects TRBV19 to TRBJ2-7; weak D call: TRBD2 (6 bases). Trimming took off 4 bases at V and 5 bases at J, with 18 bases between the two ends. The CDR3 is 15 residues long. CDR1 is LNHDA, CDR2 SQIVND, per germline (reference sequence). The CDR3 loop is CASSTRRTSGDEQYF. CDR3 nucleotides: TGTGCCAGTAGTACAAGACGGACTTCGGGGGACGAGCAGTACTTC.

The chain couples TRBV4-1 to TRBJ1-6; 10 bases match TRBD1. After removal of 3 bases from V and 8 bases from J, the junction contained 4 bases not matched to a gene. CDR1 and CDR2 from the germline V gene are MGHRA and YSYEKL. This CDR3 comprises 15 residues. The CDR3 protein is CASSQGQGSDSPLHF. CDR3 in DNA: TGCGCCAGCAGCCAGGGACAGGGGTCGGATTCACCCCTCCACTTT.

The V and J genes are TRBV2 and TRBJ1-2; TRBD1 matches 10 bases. The length of the CDR3 is 16 residues. V gave up 5 bases and J gave up 8 bases; unmatched junction bases: 14. The germline V gene has CDR1 SNHLY and CDR2 FYNNEI. CDR3 region: CASSRGTTGGFAGYTF. The DNA for the CDR3 is TGTGCCAGCAGTCGGGGCACGACAGGGGGCTTCGCGGGCTACACCTTC.

This chain joins TRBV6-1 and TRBJ2-3; no reliable D call. The CDR3 has 12 residues. The germline V gene has CDR1 MNHNS and CDR2 SASEGT. Deletions cut 7 bases from V and 4 bases from J, with 9 bases between. The CDR3 loop reads CASTMAADTQYF. The CDR3 DNA sequence: TGTGCCAGCACCATGGCGGCAGATACGCAGTATTTT.

V is TRBV4-1 and J is TRBJ2-1; the match to TRBD2 covers 12 bases. There are 17 residues in the CDR3. In germline, CDR1 is MGHRA, CDR2 YSYEKL. With V trimmed by 1 base and J by 1 base, 2 bases remained unmatched. CDR3 in amino acids: CASSQAGTSGSYNEQFF. CDR3 coding DNA: TGCGCCAGCAGCCAAGCCGGGACTAGCGGGTCCTACAATGAGCAGTTCTTC.

V and J are TRBV6-5 and TRBJ2-1; perhaps D is TRBD1 or TRBD2 (5 bases each). The CDR3 loop spans 12 amino acids. The V gene's germline CDR1 is MNHEY and CDR2 SVGAGI. Trimming pared 6 bases from V and 10 bases from J, leaving 13 bases between. The CDR3 DNA is TGTGCCAGCAGGCAGGGAGCAGGAGAGCAGTTCTTC. As protein: CASRQGAGEQFF.

This clone was recorded only once. V is TRBV5-1 and J is TRBJ2-1; TRBD1 matches at 10 bases. In germline, CDR1 is SGHRS, CDR2 YFSETQ. This CDR3 has 15 residues. V lost 4 bases, J lost 2 bases, and 3 bases stayed unmatched. Here the CDR3 reads CASSGGQGAYNEQFF. The CDR3 DNA is TGCGCCAGCAGCGGAGGACAGGGGGCCTACAATGAGCAGTTCTTC. The variable domain in full, with the rest retrieved from reference TRBV5-1 and TRBJ2-1, is KAGVTQTPRYLIKTRGQQVTLSCSPISGHRSVSWYQQTPGQGLQFLFEYFSETQRNKGNFPGRFSGRQFSNSRSEMNVSTLELGDSALYLCASSGGQGAYNEQFFGPGTRLTVL.

The chain links TRBV30 to TRBJ2-2, with unresolved D. The CDR3 length is 16 residues. The V gene lost 2 bases and the J gene lost 0 bases, with 13 bases spanning the gap. Germline V gene data show CDR1 as GTSNPN and CDR2 as SVGIG (reference sequence). This CDR3 reads CAWSPNLSTNTGELFF. CDR3 DNA: TGTGCCTGGAGTCCCAATTTGTCAACGAACACCGGGGAGCTGTTTTTT.

This clone has just one count. The chain combines TRBV6-1 with TRBJ2-2; TRBD2 agrees at 13 bases. Germline V gene data show CDR1 as MNHNS and CDR2 as SASEGT. This CDR3 has 17 residues. The junction had 2 bases not matched to a gene; V was cut back by 4 bases and J by 0 bases. CDR3 region: CASSGLAGGPNTGELFF. CDR3 DNA sequence: TGTGCCAGCAGTGGACTAGCGGGGGGCCCGAACACCGGGGAGCTGTTTTTT.

The V call is TRBV5-4, the J call TRBJ1-2; 10 bases line up with TRBD1. Per germline, CDR1 SGHNT and CDR2 YYREEE (reference sequence). Trimming removed 0 bases from V and 6 bases from J; junction bases left unmatched: 8. This CDR3 is built from 16 residues. The CDR3 DNA sequence: TGTGCCAGCAGCTTGGGTGGGGGACAGGGGATTAATGGCTACACCTTC. Translated: CASSLGGGQGINGYTF.

This chain joins TRBV9 and TRBJ2-5; TRBD2 matches at 7 bases. The CDR3 runs to 14 residues. Trimming took 4 bases from V and 5 from J; bases not matched to a gene: 8. Germline V gene lookup returns CDR1 SGDLS and CDR2 YYNGEE. The CDR3 DNA sequence: TGTGCCAGCAGCTCAACCCCGGGAGGTGAGACCCAGTACTTC. Residues: CASSSTPGGETQYF.

A few counts support this clone. This chain connects TRBV4-2 to TRBJ2-7; TRBD2 matches at 10 bases. Germline-derived CDR1 and CDR2 are LGHNA and YNFKEQ. V lost 0 bases to trimming and J lost 3 bases; unmatched junction nucleotides: 2. The CDR3 has 15 residues. Here the CDR3 DNA reads TGTGCCAGCAGCCAAGAACCTAGCGGGGGCTACGAGCAGTACTTC. Its translation is CASSQEPSGGYEQYF.

The rearrangement uses TRBV5-4 and TRBJ2-3, with 12 bases that match TRBD2. The CDR3 is 16 residues long. The trim removed 4 bases at V and 1 base at J, leaving 4 bases unmatched. CDR1 is SGHNT and CDR2 is YYREEE in the germline V gene (reference sequence). The CDR3 DNA reads as TGTGCCAGCAGCGCCCGACTAGCGGGGGGCACAGATACGCAGTATTTT. Its protein product is CASSARLAGGTDTQYF. The full variable domain, in which reference TRBV5-4 and TRBJ2-3 provide the parts outside the CDR3, is ETGVTQSPTHLIKTRGQQVTLRCSSQSGHNTVSWYQQALGQGPQFIFQYYREEENGRGNFPPRFSGLQFPNYSSELNVNALELDDSALYLCASSARLAGGTDTQYFGPGTRLTVL.

The sample holds a few counts of this clone. V and J are TRBV7-9 and TRBJ1-2; D unclear. V shed 8 bases and J shed 0 bases, with 10 bases lying between them. CDR1 and CDR2 (germline): SEHNR, FQNEAQ (reference sequence). The CDR3 totals 13 residues. For the CDR3, the DNA is TGTGCCAGCGGTCAATTGGCTAACTATGGCTACACCTTC. Protein product: CASGQLANYGYTF.

The rearrangement uses TRBV27 and TRBJ2-2; TRBD1 might be the D (6 bases). CDR3 length equals 14 residues. CDR1 MNHEY and CDR2 SMNVEV come from the germline V gene (reference sequence). V gave up 4 bases and J gave up 3 bases, with 9 bases separating them. Here the CDR3 DNA reads TGTGCCAGCAGTTCGGACAGCTACACCGGGGAGCTGTTTTTT. It translates to CASSSDSYTGELFF.

This sequence joins TRBV25-1 and TRBJ2-1, with 8 bases matching TRBD1. The CDR3 runs 15 residues. Germline trimming cut 5 bases from V and 9 bases from J; bases unmatched to any gene: 12. The germline gives CDR1 MGHDK, CDR2 SYGVNS. CDR3 nucleotide sequence: TGTGCCAGCAGTACCGGACAGGGTAAAGTGGGTGAGCAGTTCTTC. This translates into CASSTGQGKVGEQFF.

The chain has TRBV30 and TRBJ1-6; a possible D gene is TRBD1 (5 bases). The CDR3 runs to 13 residues. V dropped 3 bases and J dropped 10 bases, with 13 bases sitting between them. Germline V gives CDR1 GTSNPN, CDR2 SVGIG (reference sequence). This CDR3 reads CAWSQGKDSPLHF. The CDR3 DNA is TGTGCCTGGAGCCAGGGAAAGGACTCACCCCTCCACTTT.

This chain uses TRBV6-6 with TRBJ2-5; TRBD2 aligns across 12 bases. There are 16 residues in the CDR3. Germline CDR1 and CDR2: MNHNY and SVGAGI (reference sequence). Trimming at V came to 6 bases and at J to 5 bases, leaving 10 bases not matched to a gene. The CDR3 sequence: CASSQTSGGVRETQYF. The CDR3 bases are TGTGCCAGCAGCCAGACTAGCGGGGGAGTCCGGGAGACCCAGTACTTC.

This clone occurred a few times. The chain couples TRBV30 to TRBJ1-1; maybe TRBD1 (5 bases). The germline V gene has CDR1 GTSNPN and CDR2 SVGIG (reference sequence). CDR3 length: 15 residues. Between the trimmed V and J ends, which lost 3 bases and 4 bases, there was a span of 18 bases. The CDR3 region has the DNA TGTGCCTGGAGCCTCACCGGGGGAAAGTTCACTGAAGCTTTCTTT. Amino acid sequence: CAWSLTGGKFTEAFF.

This sequence joins TRBV15 and TRBJ2-2; D not certain. Trimming took off 0 bases at V and 7 bases at J, with 18 bases between the two ends. Germline-derived CDR1 and CDR2 are LNHNV and YYDKDF (reference sequence). The CDR3 is 17 amino acids. CDR3 region: CATSRDLYELTGGELFF. In DNA form, the CDR3 reads TGTGCCACCAGCAGAGACTTATATGAACTTACCGGCGGGGAGCTGTTTTTT.

The chain combines TRBV7-2 with TRBJ2-7; a weak D match, TRBD1 (6 bases). The germline V gene encodes CDR1 SGHTA and CDR2 FQGNSA. The CDR3 is 16 residues long. V gave up 1 base and J gave up 1 base, with 14 bases separating them. The CDR3 coding sequence is TGTGCCAGCAGCTTAGACAGGGTATTTTCTTCCTACGAGCAGTACTTC. This gives the protein CASSLDRVFSSYEQYF.

The J gene is TRBJ2-3, the V gene TRBV30; possible D gene TRBD2, 6 bases. Germline lookup yields CDR1 GTSNPN and CDR2 SVGIG (reference sequence). V was clipped by 1 base and J by 0 bases, with 14 bases between them. The CDR3 covers 16 residues. CDR3 sequence reads: CAWSGWIAVSTDTQYF. As DNA, the CDR3 is TGTGCCTGGAGTGGATGGATAGCGGTTAGCACAGATACGCAGTATTTT.